Listed here are 22 T cell receptor beta chains from one sample, sequenced in a study of cytomegalovirus exposure and HLA in healthy donors (dated by TCRdb to 2017 to 2019). Receptor libraries were prepared by the immunoSEQ multiplex PCR assay. The multiplex PCR relied on a mix of 60 forward primers for TCR Vbeta segments and 13 reverse primers for TCR Jbeta segments. This is the immuneACCESS table as TCRdb keeps it, with only in-frame sequences that have V and J called. A part of the clones is gone; compared with another copy, unresolved V genes explain less than half, and the rest is unexplained. This sample has some 140,000 clones in its table, and approximately 80% of those were observed once. The biggest ten clones account for around 2% of the sample. The sample was PBMCs. The receptors shown here come from a female donor in good health and CMV-seropositive.

This rearrangement joins TRBV5-1 to TRBJ2-3, with 7 bases identical to TRBD2. CDR3 size: 16 residues. Germline V gene data show CDR1 as SGHRS and CDR2 as YFSETQ. V was clipped by 2 bases and J by 0 bases; unmatched bases: 6. CDR3: CASSLLTSSSTDTQYF. CDR3 nucleotides: TGCGCCAGCAGCTTATTGACTAGCTCTAGCACAGATACGCAGTATTTT.

This chain uses TRBV2 with TRBJ2-6, with a weak D call TRBD1 (5 bases). The CDR3 has 14 residues. The V gene lost 6 bases and the J gene lost 1 base, with 7 bases spanning the gap. Germline V lookup: CDR1 SNHLY, CDR2 FYNNEI. CDR3 coding DNA: TGTGCCAGCAGGGACACTTCTGGGGCCAACGTCCTGACTTTC. Translation gives CASRDTSGANVLTF. Full variable domain (outside the CDR3, taken from reference TRBV2 and TRBJ2-6): EPEVTQTPSHQVTQMGQEVILRCVPISNHLYFYWYRQILGQKVEFLVSFYNNEISEKSEIFDDQFSVERPDGSNFTLKIRSTKLEDSAMYFCASRDTSGANVLTFGAGSRLTVL.

The chain recombines TRBV7-9 with TRBJ2-7; D perhaps matches TRBD2 (5 bases). This CDR3 region has 14 residues. V lost 5 bases and J lost 4, with 15 bases in between. Germline CDR1 reads SEHNR; CDR2 reads FQNEAQ (reference sequence). The CDR3 bases are TGTGCCAGCAGCAGAGAATCGGGCGGGTACGAGCAGTACTTC. It yields the protein CASSRESGGYEQYF.

The J gene is TRBJ1-1, the V gene TRBV6-1; 8 bases match TRBD1. Germline V lookup: CDR1 MNHNS, CDR2 SASEGT. Germline trimming cut 6 bases from V and 4 bases from J; bases unmatched to any gene: 4. This CDR3 region has 13 residues. The CDR3 protein is CASRPTGGTEAFF. As DNA, the CDR3 is TGTGCCAGCAGACCCACAGGGGGCACTGAAGCTTTCTTT.

The rearrangement uses TRBV18 and TRBJ1-1; D possibly corresponds to TRBD1 (6 bases). The V and J ends lost 3 bases and 6 bases respectively, with 14 bases between them. The germline V gene has CDR1 KGHSH and CDR2 LQKENI. The CDR3 totals 14 residues. The CDR3 sequence: CASSPHRGQPEAFF. CDR3 coding DNA: TGTGCCAGCTCACCTCATCGAGGACAGCCTGAAGCTTTCTTT. The entire variable domain, with the rest obtained from reference TRBV18 and TRBJ1-1, is as follows: NAGVMQNPRHLVRRRGQEARLRCSPMKGHSHVYWYRQLPEEGLKFMVYLQKENIIDESGMPKERFSAEFPKEGPSILRIQQVVRGDSAAYFCASSPHRGQPEAFFGQGTRLTVV.

V gene TRBV7-9 combines with J gene TRBJ2-2; TRBD1 matches 8 bases. Germline CDR1 and CDR2: SEHNR and FQNEAQ (reference sequence). V dropped 5 bases and J dropped 0; count of bases not matched to a gene: 8. This CDR3 region has 17 residues. CDR3 nucleotide sequence: TGTGCCAGCAGCCCCCCGAGACAGGGGCCGAACACCGGGGAGCTGTTTTTT. It translates to CASSPPRQGPNTGELFF.

The V gene is TRBV18, the J gene TRBJ2-5; 16 bases agree with TRBD2. The J segment lost 2 bases and the V segment lost 3 bases, leaving 0 bases of the junction unmatched. Germline V gene data show CDR1 as KGHSH and CDR2 as LQKENI. There are 16 residues in the CDR3. The CDR3 is CASSPGLAGGQETQYF. For the CDR3, the DNA is TGTGCCAGCTCACCGGGACTAGCGGGAGGGCAAGAGACCCAGTACTTC. Full variable domain (rest looked up from reference TRBV18 and TRBJ2-5): NAGVMQNPRHLVRRRGQEARLRCSPMKGHSHVYWYRQLPEEGLKFMVYLQKENIIDESGMPKERFSAEFPKEGPSILRIQQVVRGDSAAYFCASSPGLAGGQETQYFGPGTRLLVL.

J is TRBJ1-1 and V is TRBV6-5, with 8 bases identical to TRBD1. The CDR3 length is 14 residues. Germline CDR1 is MNHEY and CDR2 is SVGAGI. After removal of 0 bases from V and 4 bases from J, the junction contained 1 base not matched to a gene. CDR3 protein: CASSYSTGVTEAFF. For the CDR3, the DNA is TGTGCCAGCAGTTACTCGACAGGGGTCACTGAAGCTTTCTTT.

This clone was counted a few times. The chain has TRBV5-1 and TRBJ2-3, with D uncertain. The length of the CDR3 is 14 residues. Germline CDR1 reads SGHRS; CDR2 reads YFSETQ. Trimming took off 1 base at V and 0 bases at J, with 6 bases between the two ends. Written as DNA, the CDR3 is TGCGCCAGCAGCTTGACAGCTAGCACAGATACGCAGTATTTT. It yields the protein CASSLTASTDTQYF. Full variable domain (outside the CDR3, taken from reference TRBV5-1 and TRBJ2-3): KAGVTQTPRYLIKTRGQQVTLSCSPISGHRSVSWYQQTPGQGLQFLFEYFSETQRNKGNFPGRFSGRQFSNSRSEMNVSTLELGDSALYLCASSLTASTDTQYFGPGTRLTVL.

The genes are TRBV18 and TRBJ1-3; D call uncertain. The CDR3 has 16 residues. The germline CDR1 and CDR2 sequences are KGHSH and LQKENI. The V and J ends lost 0 bases and 2 bases respectively, with 11 bases between them. This chain's CDR3 is CASSPPLPGTGNTIYF. The CDR3, as DNA: TGTGCCAGCTCACCACCCCTTCCGGGTACTGGAAACACCATATATTTT.

This clone appeared a single time. The chain links TRBV7-3 to TRBJ2-1; 7 bases line up with TRBD1. Germline V gives CDR1 SGHTA, CDR2 FQGTGA. The trim removed 5 bases at V and 4 bases at J, leaving 5 bases unmatched. The CDR3 spans 14 residues. In nucleotides, the CDR3 is TGTGCCAGCAGCCCGACAGGGCTGTACAATGAGCAGTTCTTC. Translated, it gives CASSPTGLYNEQFF.

As regards this clone: The junction does not match germline at one end; this may be a read error. This chain uses TRBV6-1 with TRBJ1-5, with D possibly matching TRBD1 (5 bases). This CDR3 spans 13 amino acids. Germline CDR1 is MNHNS and CDR2 is SASEGT. The CDR3 sequence is CAGSVAGYEPQHF. The CDR3 DNA reads as TGTGCCGGCAGTGTGGCAGGGTACGAGCCCCAGCATTTT.

The chain couples TRBV5-6 to TRBJ1-2; a possible D gene is TRBD1 (5 bases). V was pared by 4 bases and J by 4 bases, with 11 bases between. Germline V lookup: CDR1 SGHDT, CDR2 YYEEEE. There are 13 residues in the CDR3. The chain's CDR3 is CASSRSGSYGYTF. The CDR3 nucleotides are TGTGCCAGCAGCCGATCAGGGTCCTATGGCTACACCTTC.

The chain has TRBV7-6 and TRBJ2-7; 7 bases are shared with TRBD1. In germline, CDR1 is SGHVS, CDR2 FNYEAQ. J lost 5 bases, V lost 2 bases, and 3 bases had no gene match. The CDR3 loop spans 13 amino acids. CDR3 bases: TGTGCCAGCAGCTTAACCGGGACAGACGAGCAGTACTTC. This codes for CASSLTGTDEQYF.

V usage is TRBV7-9 and J usage is TRBJ1-2; tentative D call: TRBD1 (5 bases). V lost 7 bases and J lost 6, with 15 bases in between. CDR3 length equals 13 residues. Germline V gives CDR1 SEHNR, CDR2 FQNEAQ (reference sequence). Here the CDR3 reads CASNLIDSHGYTF. The CDR3 DNA is TGTGCCAGCAACCTGATTGACAGCCATGGCTACACCTTC.

CDR3 protein: CSVSGSSSTSGAAEQETQYF. CDR3 in DNA: TGCAGCGTTTCGGGGTCGTCTTCAACTAGCGGGGCAGCGGAACAAGAGACCCAGTACTTC. This rearrangement joins TRBV29-1 to TRBJ2-5; 10 bases map to TRBD2. The CDR3 is 20 amino acids. CDR1 is SQVTM, CDR2 ANQGSEA, per germline. V shed 5 bases, J shed 2 bases, and the junction held 23 bases outside the gene matches.

The rearrangement joins TRBV18 to TRBJ2-6; maybe TRBD2 (5 bases). Germline V gene sequence: CDR1 KGHSH, CDR2 LQKENI. There are 17 residues in the CDR3. Trimming left V 3 bases short and J 2 bases short, with 14 bases between. CDR3 sequence (DNA): TGTGCCAGCTCACCGGCGGTTGTGGGAGCTGGGGCCAACGTCCTGACTTTC. Translating gives CASSPAVVGAGANVLTF.

The rearrangement uses TRBV30 and TRBJ1-1; TRBD1 matches at 7 bases. Germline assignment: CDR1 GTSNPN and CDR2 SVGIG (reference sequence). Trimming cost V 1 base and J 5 bases; bases outside gene matches: 4. CDR3 length equals 13 residues. This CDR3 reads CAWSGTGKTEAFF. The CDR3 DNA sequence: TGTGCCTGGAGTGGGACAGGTAAAACTGAAGCTTTCTTT.

The rearrangement joins TRBV19 to TRBJ1-5, with 8 bases that match TRBD1. Germline V lookup: CDR1 LNHDA, CDR2 SQIVND (reference sequence). After removal of 5 bases from V and 9 bases from J, the junction contained 12 bases not matched to a gene. This CDR3 is built from 15 residues. DNA of the CDR3: TGTGCCAGTAGTTTGGTGACAGGGGCGTGGTGGCCCCAGCATTTT. This gives the protein CASSLVTGAWWPQHF.

This clone has just a few counts. The rearrangement uses TRBV5-1 and TRBJ1-1, with TRBD1 matching 8 bases. V lost 2 bases and J lost 5; bases outside the gene matches: 5. This CDR3 has 14 amino acids. From germline, CDR1 is SGHRS and CDR2 YFSETQ. The CDR3 DNA sequence: TGCGCCAGCAGCTTTGAGCAGGGGGCTACTGAAGCTTTCTTT. Protein: CASSFEQGATEAFF.

V gene TRBV6-1 combines with J gene TRBJ2-2; 9 positions agree with TRBD1. The ends lost 5 bases at V and 5 bases at J; junction bases unmatched: 3. The CDR3 consists of 14 residues. Per the germline V gene, CDR1 is MNHNS and CDR2 is SASEGT. CDR3 sequence (DNA): TGTGCCAGCAGTACTGGGACAGGGACCGGGGAGCTGTTTTTT. Translated, it gives CASSTGTGTGELFF.

The J gene is TRBJ2-5, the V gene TRBV4-1; D ambiguous. Germline loops: CDR1 MGHRA, CDR2 YSYEKL. V was pared by 2 bases and J by 2 bases, with 6 bases between. The CDR3 is 13 residues long. CDR3 amino acids: CASSQNSQETQYF. The CDR3 bases are TGCGCCAGCAGCCAAAACAGTCAAGAGACCCAGTACTTC.